This TCR beta chain was recovered during a study of blood T cell repertoires in COVID-19. Some clones are missing from TCRdb's copy, which holds only in-frame ones; the method was immunoSEQ multiplex PCR. The sample has some 80,000 clones, roughly four fifths seen once. This CDR3 comprises 11 residues. The TCR comes from a human donor in a cohort sampled during active COVID-19. The rearrangement uses TRBV21-1 and TRBJ1-1; TRBD1 is the table's D call and was not checked against the DNA. TRBV21-1 is noted as a pseudogene. The sequencing sample was made of peripheral blood. The CDR3 here is CASSRGGEAFF. The DNA for the CDR3 is TGTGCCAGCAGCAGAGGGGGTGAAGCTTTCTTT.